A selection of T cell receptor beta chains follows, all from one sample in a study of blood T cell repertoires in COVID-19. Sequencing was performed with immunoSEQ multiplex PCR; in TCRdb, only in-frame clones are kept and a portion is missing. The data contain 180,000 or so clones, approximately 88% of them seen just once; the ten biggest clones take up 10% to 15%. The sequencing sample was made of PBMCs or T cells enriched from blood (not recorded which). All receptors come from a woman aged 60 to 75 who had recovered from COVID-19. Both conserved end residues are trimmed from each CDR3. Fields, in order: CDR3 protein, J gene, V gene.

cdr3_aa: ASSQDPLTIRRVGNSPLH
j_call: TRBJ1-6
v_call: TRBV4-1

cdr3_aa: ASSHPANNEGNYGYT
j_call: TRBJ1-2
v_call: TRBV19

cdr3_aa: ATSRDPGGNRPQH
j_call: TRBJ1-5
v_call: TRBV15

cdr3_aa: AWSVGEDTETQY
j_call: TRBJ2-5
v_call: TRBV30

cdr3_aa: ASSQEIRVPYGYT
j_call: TRBJ1-2
v_call: TRBV4-1

cdr3_aa: ASSFGTGREKLF
j_call: TRBJ1-4
v_call: TRBV19

cdr3_aa: ASSLDTHSAGELF
j_call: TRBJ2-2
v_call: TRBV11-3

cdr3_aa: ASSLFRNQPQH
j_call: TRBJ1-5
v_call: TRBV5-8

cdr3_aa: ASSDREFSYEQY
j_call: TRBJ2-7
v_call: TRBV2

cdr3_aa: ASSSTRVAGANTGELF
j_call: TRBJ2-2
v_call: TRBV7-3

cdr3_aa: ASSAHLAGGRNEQF
j_call: TRBJ2-1
v_call: TRBV9

cdr3_aa: ASSLIQAQPQH
j_call: TRBJ1-5
v_call: TRBV7-2